This is a list of T cell receptor beta chains from one sample in a study of blood T cell repertoires in COVID-19. The assay was immunoSEQ multiplex PCR, and TCRdb's table has in-frame clones only and misses some. In the table there are fewer than 300,000 clones, 70% to 85% of which are singletons. The source material was peripheral blood. The receptors come from a human donor with COVID-19, enrolled during active disease. The donor label of this sample is uncertain. The CDR3 runs from the conserved cysteine through the conserved F or W. D genes are given only for firm matches. A row's size may be missing; if present it is once, few, many or a size class.

. TRBJ2-1 . TRBV18 TGTGCCAGCTCACCACCGCGACTCACGGGGGACAATGAGCAGTTCTTC CASSPPRLTGDNEQFF
. TRBJ1-5 . TRBV27 TGTGCCAGCAGTTTACGGGAGACCTATAGCAATCAGCCCCAGCATTTT CASSLRETYSNQPQHF
TRBD1 TRBJ1-2 . TRBV28 TGTGCCAGCAGTTTACCCGGACAGGCCAACTATGGCTACACCTTC CASSLPGQANYGYTF
TRBD1 TRBJ1-2 . TRBV7-9 TGTGCCAGCAGCCTGGGGGACAGGCCAGAATATGGCTACACCTTC CASSLGDRPEYGYTF
TRBD2 TRBJ2-7 once TRBV7-3 TGTGCCAGCAGCAGGGGACTAGCGGTCTCCTACGAGCAGTACTTC CASSRGLAVSYEQYF
. TRBJ2-1 . TRBV7-2 TGTGCCAGCAGCTTCCCTTACAATGAGCAGTTCTTC CASSFPYNEQFF
. TRBJ1-1 . TRBV30 TGTGCCTGGAGTAAAGGGAGGATCACTGAAGCTTTCTTT CAWSKGRITEAFF
TRBD1 TRBJ2-7 once TRBV19 TGTGCCAGTAGTACCGACAGGGGGGGAGGCGACGAGCAGTACTTC CASSTDRGGGDEQYF
. TRBJ1-6 . TRBV3-1/TRBV3-2 TGTGCCAGCAGACCCGACGGGACTTCTTCACCCCTCCACTTT CASRPDGTSSPLHF
TRBD1 TRBJ2-7 . TRBV4-3 TGCGCCAGCAGCCTTAACAGGGGCCTCTACGAGCAGTACTTC CASSLNRGLYEQYF
TRBD1 TRBJ1-6 . TRBV3-1/TRBV3-2 TGTGCCAGCAGCACGACAGGGCGCGGTTCACCCCTCCACTTT CASSTTGRGSPLHF
TRBD2 TRBJ2-5 . TRBV3-1/TRBV3-2 TGTGCCAGCAGCCAAAGGAGGGAGGGAGAGACCCAGTACTTC CASSQRREGETQYF
. TRBJ2-6 . TRBV3-1/TRBV3-2 TGTGCCAGCAGCCAAGCCAGAGGAGCTGGGGCCAACGTCCTGACTTTC CASSQARGAGANVLTF
TRBD1 TRBJ2-7 . TRBV11-2 TGTGCCAGCAGCTTTGACAGGGGTCCCCACGAGCAGTACTTC CASSFDRGPHEQYF
. TRBJ2-7 . TRBV19 TGTGCCAGTAGTATCGGGAGACAGGGATCGGGAGAGCAGTACTTC CASSIGRQGSGEQYF
TRBD1 TRBJ1-5 . TRBV20-1 TGCAGTGCTAGTAGGGGACAGGGGGCGACCCTAAATCAGCCCCAGCATTTT CSASRGQGATLNQPQHF
TRBD2 TRBJ2-2 . TRBV19 TGTGCCAGTAGTACTAGCGGGGGTGTCACCGGGGAGCTGTTTTTT CASSTSGGVTGELFF
TRBD1 TRBJ1-1 few TRBV28 TGTGCCAGCAGTGCGTCAACAGGGGCGAACACTGAAGCTTTCTTT CASSASTGANTEAFF
. TRBJ1-4 . TRBV19 TGTGCCAGTAGCAACGGTCGACGAGGGAATGAAAAACTGTTTTTT CASSNGRRGNEKLFF
. TRBJ1-1 . TRBV12-3/TRBV12-4 TGTGCCAGCAGCCCCGCTAGGAGGGCTGAAGCTTTCTTT CASSPARRAEAFF
. TRBJ1-1 . TRBV20-1 TGCAGTGCGGACAGAGACACTGAAGCTTTCTTT CSADRDTEAFF
TRBD1 TRBJ2-7 . TRBV4-3 TGCGCCAGCAGCCAAGGGGGACAGGTAGGATCGTACGAGCAGTACTTC CASSQGGQVGSYEQYF
. TRBJ2-3 . TRBV27 TGTGCCAGCAGACCAGAAAGCACAGATACGCAGTATTTT CASRPESTDTQYF
. TRBJ1-3 . TRBV30 TGTGCCTGGAGTGGCCTGAGCTCTGGAAACACCATATATTTT CAWSGLSSGNTIYF
. TRBJ1-1 . TRBV19 TGTGCCAGTAGTATAAACAGTCTGAACACTGAAGCTTTCTTT CASSINSLNTEAFF
TRBD1 TRBJ1-1 once TRBV19 TGTGCCAGTAGTATAGCCCGGGACAGCCAAGCTTTCTTT CASSIARDSQAFF
TRBD2 TRBJ2-3 . TRBV27 TGTGCCAGCAGTTTAAATTCTCTAGCGGGAGGATCTAGCACAGATACGCAGTATTTT CASSLNSLAGGSSTDTQYF
TRBD1 TRBJ1-1 . TRBV6-1 TGTGCCAGCAGTGAGACAGGGCCGAACACTGAAGCTTTCTTT CASSETGPNTEAFF
TRBD1 TRBJ2-2 . TRBV11-2 TGTGCCAGTGCTGGACAGGATCTAACCGGGGAGCTGTTTTTT CASAGQDLTGELFF
. TRBJ1-4 . TRBV10-3 TGTGCCATCAGTGACCCGTCGGCGGGGGCTAATGAAAAACTGTTTTTT CAISDPSAGANEKLFF
TRBD2 TRBJ2-7 . TRBV28 TGTGCCAGCAGTTCTCCGGGACTAGCGGTCTCCTACGAGCAGTACTTC CASSSPGLAVSYEQYF
TRBD1 TRBJ1-5 . TRBV18 TGTGCCAGCTCACAGGGGACAGCGAATCAGCCCCAGCATTTT CASSQGTANQPQHF
. TRBJ1-2 . TRBV28 TGTGCCAGCAAACTGTATGGCTACACCTTC CASKLYGYTF
TRBD1 TRBJ2-5 . TRBV3-1/TRBV3-2 TGTGCCAGCAGCCGGACAGGACAAGAGACCCAGTACTTC CASSRTGQETQYF
. TRBJ2-5 . TRBV18 TGTGCCAGCTCTTGGGGGCGTAAAGAGACCCAGTACTTC CASSWGRKETQYF
TRBD1 TRBJ2-3 . TRBV7-3 TGTGCCAGCAGCTCTGACAGGGGTGCAGATACGCAGTATTTT CASSSDRGADTQYF
. TRBJ1-2 once TRBV29-1 TGCAGCGAAAGACAGGTCGATGGCTACACCTTC CSERQVDGYTF
. TRBJ2-7 once TRBV6-4 TGTGCCAGCAGCGGCGGGGCGGGCCACTACGAGCAGTACTTC CASSGGAGHYEQYF
TRBD1 TRBJ1-2 . TRBV19 TGTGCCAGTAGTGGGGCAGGGGGCAATGGCTACACCTTC CASSGAGGNGYTF
. TRBJ2-5 . TRBV7-8 TGTGCCAGCAGCCTGAGGAGGGAGACCCAGTACTTC CASSLRRETQYF
TRBD1 TRBJ1-2 . TRBV2 TGTGCCAGCAGTGAAGAGACAGGGCAGGGCTACACCTTC CASSEETGQGYTF
. TRBJ2-5 . TRBV23-1 TGCGCCAGCAGTTACCCTGCGGCCCAAGAGACCCAGTACTTC CASSYPAAQETQYF
TRBD1 TRBJ1-5 few TRBV28 TGTGCCAGCGGCATTACAGGGGTTGGTCAGCCCCAGCATTTT CASGITGVGQPQHF
. TRBJ2-3 . TRBV19 TGTGCCAGTAGTATGCGGCTAGCTAGCACAGATACGCAGTATTTT CASSMRLASTDTQYF
TRBD2 TRBJ2-1 . TRBV29-1 TGCAGCGCTATGACTAGCGGGAGAAATGATGAGCAGTTCTTC CSAMTSGRNDEQFF
. TRBJ1-5 few TRBV3-1/TRBV3-2 TGTGCCAGCAGCCAAGAGCACGGACAGCGTTCGCCCCAGCATTTT CASSQEHGQRSPQHF
. TRBJ2-4 . TRBV19 TGTGCCAGTAGTTCGCAGGCCAAAAACATTCAGTACTTC CASSSQAKNIQYF
. TRBJ1-1 . TRBV10-2 TGCGCCAGCATCTACGGGGGGGGTCCAGGGGTGAACACTGAAGCTTTCTTT CASIYGGGPGVNTEAFF
. TRBJ2-1 . TRBV5-1 TGCGCCACCAGGGGGACTATCTCCTACAATGAGCAGTTCTTC CATRGTISYNEQFF
TRBD1 TRBJ1-2 . TRBV27 TGTGCCGCCAGGGGGTTGGGCAACTATGGCTACACCTTC CAARGLGNYGYTF
. TRBJ1-6 . TRBV28 TGTGCCAGCAGTTTCGAGGAGGGTACGGCCCTCCACTTT CASSFEEGTALHF